These 11 T cell receptor beta chains share one sample of origin, sequenced in a study of T cells after yellow fever vaccination. Each CDR3 protein gets one entry after TCRdb re-called the 5' RACE reads with MiXCR. The data contain approximately 120,000 distinct CDR3 sequences, approximately 9% of them seen just once; the ten biggest clones take up 40%. The starting material was CD8+ T cells sorted from PBMCs, obtained on the day of the yellow fever booster vaccination. The source is a man between 18 and 29 years old who received the YFV17D yellow fever vaccine.

This clonotype has just a few counts. The V gene is TRBV4-1, the J gene TRBJ1-1, with D uncertain. Trimming removed 1 base at V and 7 bases at J, with 10 bases between. CDR1 and CDR2 from the germline V gene are MGHRA and YSYEKL. This CDR3 has 13 residues. DNA of the CDR3: TGCGCCAGCAGCCAAGGCCTTACGGATGAAGCTTTCTTT. Encoded protein: CASSQGLTDEAFF.

The chain has TRBV19 and TRBJ2-7; D might be TRBD2 (5 bases). The CDR3 totals 13 residues. V shed 5 bases and J shed 1 base, with 9 bases lying between them. The germline CDR1 and CDR2 sequences are LNHDA and SQIVND (reference sequence). CDR3 amino acids: CASSPGMSYEQYF. The CDR3 DNA reads TGTGCCAGTAGTCCGGGGATGTCCTACGAGCAGTACTTC.

The genes are TRBV4-1 and TRBJ1-2; D ambiguous. V was cut by 4 bases and J by 4 bases, with 13 bases left in between. The CDR3 totals 14 residues. The V gene's germline CDR1 is MGHRA and CDR2 YSYEKL. The CDR3, as DNA: TGCGCCAGCAGCCTCAACTCCGAAATCTATGGCTACACCTTC. Encoded protein: CASSLNSEIYGYTF.

J is TRBJ1-2 and V is TRBV11-2; 8 nucleotides agree with TRBD1. The CDR3 loop spans 17 amino acids. The J segment lost 3 bases and the V segment lost 3 bases, leaving 12 bases of the junction unmatched. CDR1 and CDR2 from the germline V gene are SGHAT and FQNNGV. The chain's CDR3 is CASSFTGQGRSDYGYTF. The CDR3 DNA is TGTGCCAGCAGCTTTACTGGACAGGGCCGTAGTGACTATGGCTACACCTTC.

This clonotype was found many times. The chain has TRBV5-1 and TRBJ2-4, with 12 bases matching TRBD2. The CDR3 consists of 19 residues. In germline, CDR1 is SGHRS, CDR2 YFSETQ. The V gene end was trimmed by 0 bases and the J gene end by 0 bases; junction bases not matched to a gene: 7. The CDR3 DNA is TGCGCCAGCAGCTTGGGCCTAGCGGGGGGGTACCTAGCCAAAAACATTCAGTACTTC. It encodes CASSLGLAGGYLAKNIQYF.

V and J are TRBV4-1 and TRBJ2-4; 7 nucleotides match TRBD1. V shed 1 base and J 9 bases; nucleotides not matched to a gene: 6. Germline CDR1 MGHRA, CDR2 YSYEKL. This CDR3 has 14 amino acids. The CDR3 bases are TGCGCCAGCAGCCAAGGACCGACAGGGAGCATTCAGTACTTC. Protein product: CASSQGPTGSIQYF.

This clonotype appeared a few times. The chain employs TRBV12-3 or TRBV12-4 and TRBJ1-1, with D possibly being TRBD1 (5 bases). Between the trimmed V and J ends, which lost 3 bases and 7 bases, there was a span of 15 bases. The CDR3 is 14 residues long. In nucleotides, the CDR3 is TGTGCCAGCAGTTTCGTGGGCAGGGCAGGTGAAGCTTTCTTT. This gives the protein CASSFVGRAGEAFF.

In its sample, this clonotype was seen a few times. The chain joins TRBV12-3 or TRBV12-4 to TRBJ2-3; possible D gene TRBD2, 6 bases. The CDR3 consists of 19 residues. Trimming left V 3 bases short and J 4 bases short, with 26 bases between. The DNA of the CDR3 is TGTGCCAGCAGTTTTTTCCCCGGTGGGAGCGGGCCTCCGGCAGATACGCAGTATTTT. Translated: CASSFFPGGSGPPADTQYF.

V is TRBV2 and J is TRBJ2-1, with D possibly matching TRBD1 (6 bases). Trimming pared 6 bases from V and 0 bases from J, leaving 18 bases between. Germline assignment: CDR1 SNHLY and CDR2 FYNNEI. The CDR3 totals 17 residues. The DNA of the CDR3 is TGTGCCAGCAGGGAGAAAGTGACAGGATTCTCCTACAATGAGCAGTTCTTC. It translates to CASREKVTGFSYNEQFF.

This clonotype occurred a few times. The chain combines TRBV4-1 with TRBJ1-5; 8 bases line up with TRBD1. The CDR3 covers 14 residues. The trim removed 1 base at V and 6 bases at J, leaving 2 bases unmatched. Germline V gives CDR1 MGHRA, CDR2 YSYEKL. CDR3 DNA: TGCGCCAGCAGCCAAGTGACAGGGGTTCAGCCCCAGCATTTT. This codes for CASSQVTGVQPQHF.

The rearrangement joins TRBV6-1 to TRBJ2-5, with D maybe TRBD1 (5 bases). In germline, CDR1 is MNHNS, CDR2 SASEGT. This CDR3 is 15 amino acids long. V lost 6 bases to trimming and J lost 2 bases, with 16 bases between them. CDR3 sequence reads: CASSDFLQAQETQYF. The CDR3 region has the DNA TGTGCCAGCAGCGACTTCTTACAGGCTCAAGAGACCCAGTACTTC.